The rows below give T cell receptor beta chains drawn from one sample of a study of shared clonotypes between healthy human individuals. Profiled with immunoSEQ multiplex PCR; TCRdb holds only in-frame clones, not every one. The sample records about 2.4 million clones, approximately 93% being singletons. What was sequenced was naive CD4+ T cells from PBMCs. Receptors originate from a man aged 18 to 30 in good health. Some clones in this sample may be carry-over from other donors' samples. Both conserved end residues are part of each CDR3. A D gene is named only where the DNA matches it firmly. The size of a clone is reported for some rows only, either as once, few or many, or as a class for expanded clones.

j_call v_call d_call cdr3_length clone_size cdr3_nt cdr3_aa
TRBJ2-7 TRBV10-3 TRBD1 14 NA TGTGCCATCACCTGGACAGGGGGGGGCTACGAGCAGTACTTC CAITWTGGGYEQYF
TRBJ1-2 TRBV10-3 NA 13 NA TGTGCCATCAGCGAGACGGAGGACTATGGCTACACCTTC CAISETEDYGYTF
TRBJ1-2 TRBV7-9 TRBD1 16 NA TGTGCCAGCAGCTTAAGTAACTTCGACAGGGGGCTCGGCTACACCTTC CASSLSNFDRGLGYTF
TRBJ1-4 TRBV7-9 NA 14 once TGTGCCAGCAGCTTTGGGGCGGCTAATGAAAAACTGTTTTTT CASSFGAANEKLFF
TRBJ2-5 TRBV2 TRBD1 14 NA TGTGCCAGCAGTGGACAGGGGGGAAAAGAGACCCAGTACTTC CASSGQGGKETQYF
TRBJ2-2 TRBV7-3 NA 14 once TGTGCCAGCAGCTTAACTCCCGACACCGGGGAGCTGTTTTTT CASSLTPDTGELFF
TRBJ1-3 TRBV5-1 TRBD1 17 NA TGCGCCAGCAGCTCGGCGACAGGGCTGGTCTCTGGAAACACCATATATTTT CASSSATGLVSGNTIYF
TRBJ1-1 TRBV6-1 NA 14 NA TGTGCCAGCAGCCGCGTCTGGGAGGACACTGAAGCTTTCTTT CASSRVWEDTEAFF
TRBJ2-1 TRBV21-1 NA 13 NA TGTGCCAGCAGCACCGTGGGGGCGCGGGAGCAGTTCTTC CASSTVGAREQFF
TRBJ2-7 TRBV29-1 NA 12 NA TGCAGCGTTGAGGCTAGTACCTACGAGCAGTACTTC CSVEASTYEQYF
TRBJ2-7 TRBV6-5 TRBD2 15 NA TGTGCCAGCAGTTTTCAGCGGGACCCCTTCTACGAGCAGTACTTC CASSFQRDPFYEQYF
TRBJ2-3 TRBV5-4 TRBD2 16 NA TGTGCCAGCAGCCCAGGACTAGCGGGAGGTTCCGATACGCAGTATTTT CASSPGLAGGSDTQYF
TRBJ2-7 TRBV7-8 NA 15 NA TGTGCCAGCAGCTCAACGGTGAGGGGGGCCTACGAGCAGTACTTC CASSSTVRGAYEQYF
TRBJ1-3 TRBV18 NA 13 NA TGTGCCAGCTCACACAGGGAAGGAAACACCATATATTTT CASSHREGNTIYF
TRBJ2-7 TRBV14 TRBD2 12 NA TGTGCCAGCAGCGCGACTCGCGGGGGGCAGTACTTC CASSATRGGQYF
TRBJ2-7 TRBV27 TRBD2 16 NA TGTGCCAGCAGTTTGAAGCCTAGCGGGAGTTTAAACGAGCAGTACTTC CASSLKPSGSLNEQYF